The present entry profiles one T cell receptor (beta chain) with its context. The data stem from a study of blood T cell repertoires in COVID-19. The CDR3 is 17 residues long. The V and J ends lost 4 bases and 4 bases, in that order; junction bases with no gene match: 16. The table came from immunoSEQ multiplex PCR; TCRdb's copy has only in-frame clones and leaves some out. The sample yields 140,000 or so clones, over 80% seen once. The J gene is TRBJ1-1, the V gene TRBV5-3; 7 nucleotides line up with TRBD1. TRBV5-3 is sorted into the ORF group, with uncertain function. The specimen sequenced was peripheral blood. This TCR was recovered from a woman in her 50s with acute or convalescent COVID-19. The CDR3 sequence is CARSPRGDRTRSTEAFF. CDR3 coding DNA: TGTGCCAGAAGCCCCAGGGGGGACAGAACTCGTAGCACTGAAGCTTTCTTT.